This T cell receptor (beta chain) was captured by sequencing in a study of beta chain features in type 1 diabetes. General observations from the study: Any PCR bias toward short templates would affect both groups alike. People with Type 1 diabetes carried modestly yet significantly shorter TCRB CDR3s in all four CD4+ subsets.

The CDR3 has 14 residues. Germline values: CDR1 MNHEY, CDR2 SMNVEV (reference sequence). V dropped 6 bases and J dropped 2 bases, with 12 bases sitting between them. Sorted CD4+ subsets: naive, central memory, regulatory, stem cell-like memory (CD45RO/CCR7/CD25/CD127/CD95/CD27 panel). Purities over 95% were achieved in all sorted populations. As every portion of the isolated RNA was reverse transcribed, the sequencing read expressed TCRB transcripts. Data came from immunoSEQ multiplex PCR; TCRdb stores just in-frame clones and leaves some out. This table holds 120,000 to 150,000 clones, under 60% found once. This clone has a single count. What it binds is not known.

The sequenced material came from Tregs from blood. The sequence was obtained from a man aged 18 to 29 in good health. J is TRBJ2-3 and V is TRBV27, with D perhaps TRBD2 (5 bases). This CDR3 reads CASSWTSLTDTQYF. The CDR3 coding sequence is TGTGCCAGCAGCTGGACTTCCCTCACAGATACGCAGTATTTT.